This T cell receptor (beta chain) is drawn from a study of shared clonotypes between healthy human individuals. The V gene end was trimmed by 3 bases and the J gene end by 5 bases; junction bases not matched to a gene: 5. CDR1 and CDR2 (germline): SGHRS, YFSETQ. This CDR3 spans 15 amino acids. Donors had no recently reported acute infections or vaccinations and were HIV-negative. A few counts support this clone. Unsorted PBMC samples were amplified in replicate PCRs containing roughly 290 ng DNA, some 33,000 T cell genomes. Profiling relied on immunoSEQ multiplex PCR, and the TCRdb table lists in-frame clones only, not all of them. The table lists some 470,000 clones, 70% to 80% of them singletons.

The chain is built from TRBV5-1 and TRBJ2-5, with 12 bases lining up with TRBD2. Sequenced input: PBMCs. The receptor was isolated from a woman aged 40 to 50 in good health. Some clones in this sample may be carry-over from other donors' samples. CDR3 in amino acids: CASSSTSGSAETQYF. As DNA, the CDR3 is TGCGCCAGCAGCTCGACTAGCGGGAGTGCGGAGACCCAGTACTTC. The full variable domain, its missing parts supplied by reference TRBV5-1 and TRBJ2-5, is KAGVTQTPRYLIKTRGQQVTLSCSPISGHRSVSWYQQTPGQGLQFLFEYFSETQRNKGNFPGRFSGRQFSNSRSEMNVSTLELGDSALYLCASSSTSGSAETQYFGPGTRLLVL.